This TCR beta chain was sequenced during a study of blood T cell repertoires in COVID-19. Study as a whole: Collection of acute and convalescent COVID-19 samples took place in the United States, Italy and Spain.

Authors' data handling: Amplification of reference gene primers was used by the study to estimate nucleated cell counts. Clones were sequenced by immunoSEQ multiplex PCR, and TCRdb holds only the in-frame ones, with some missing. V, J and clone size derive from that table, while D and trimming were established from the DNA sequence. The table lists 250,000 to 300,000 clones, around nine tenths of them singletons. V was clipped by 0 bases and J by 6 bases; unmatched bases: 1. The CDR3 runs 14 residues. Per the germline V gene, CDR1 is SGHRS and CDR2 is YFSETQ. Across 24 US areas, participants ranged in age from about 18 to 100 years. Assignment of participants to cohorts was predicated upon participant-reported clinical history.

This clonotype originated in an older woman in a cohort exposed to, infected with or recovered from COVID-19 (not recorded which). The specimen sequenced was PBMCs or T cells enriched from blood (not recorded which). The chain recombines TRBV5-1 with TRBJ2-3; 10 bases are shared with TRBD2. The CDR3 DNA reads as TGCGCCAGCAGCTTGGGACTAGCGGGCGATACGCAGTATTTT. This codes for CASSLGLAGDTQYF.